The rows below give T cell receptor beta chains drawn from one sample of a study of shared clonotypes between healthy human individuals. Libraries were prepared by immunoSEQ multiplex PCR; TCRdb keeps only in-frame clonotypes and omits some of them. The sample contains about 1 million clones, 65% to 80% of which appear only once. The sequenced sample was memory CD4+ T cells sorted from blood. The receptors stem from a man aged 18 to 29 in good health. The CDR3 runs from the conserved cysteine through the conserved F or W. The order of the fields is V gene, J gene, D gene, clone size, CDR3 protein, CDR3 DNA. A D gene is named only where the DNA matches it firmly. Size tells how often a clone was seen (once, few, many) or the class of an expanded clone, and some rows leave it out.

v_call: TRBV6-5
j_call: TRBJ2-3
d_call: TRBD2
clone_size: -
cdr3_aa: CASRTSGGARDTQYF
cdr3_nt: TGTGCCAGCAGGACTAGCGGGGGGGCAAGGGATACGCAGTATTTT

v_call: TRBV5-4
j_call: TRBJ2-5
d_call: -
clone_size: -
cdr3_aa: CASSRRDRPYQETQYF
cdr3_nt: TGTGCCAGCAGCCGCCGGGACCGACCGTACCAAGAGACCCAGTACTTC

v_call: TRBV19
j_call: TRBJ2-7
d_call: TRBD1
clone_size: -
cdr3_aa: CASSLKWTGGIYEQYF
cdr3_nt: TGTGCCAGTAGCTTAAAATGGACAGGGGGGATTTACGAGCAGTACTTC

v_call: TRBV5-1
j_call: TRBJ1-1
d_call: -
clone_size: -
cdr3_aa: CASSFYKAENTEAFF
cdr3_nt: TGCGCCAGCAGCTTTTATAAGGCAGAGAACACTGAAGCTTTCTTT

v_call: TRBV18
j_call: TRBJ2-5
d_call: -
clone_size: -
cdr3_aa: CASSPRTQIWGEETQYF
cdr3_nt: TGTGCCAGCTCACCACGCACTCAAATTTGGGGGGAAGAGACCCAGTACTTC

v_call: TRBV5-1
j_call: TRBJ2-5
d_call: TRBD2
clone_size: -
cdr3_aa: CASSLGGGQETQYF
cdr3_nt: TGCGCCAGCAGCTTAGGCGGGGGCCAAGAGACCCAGTACTTC

v_call: TRBV4-2
j_call: TRBJ2-3
d_call: TRBD2
clone_size: few
cdr3_aa: CASSQRAGGDTDTQYF
cdr3_nt: TGTGCCAGCAGCCAAAGAGCCGGGGGGGACACAGATACGCAGTATTTT

v_call: TRBV27
j_call: TRBJ2-1
d_call: -
clone_size: -
cdr3_aa: CASRWDMRNNEQFF
cdr3_nt: TGTGCCAGCAGATGGGACATGAGGAACAATGAGCAGTTCTTC

v_call: TRBV5-1
j_call: TRBJ2-6
d_call: TRBD1
clone_size: -
cdr3_aa: CASSLGTGLSGANVLTF
cdr3_nt: TGCGCCAGCAGCTTGGGGACAGGCCTCTCTGGGGCCAACGTCCTGACTTTC

v_call: TRBV6-1
j_call: TRBJ2-5
d_call: -
clone_size: -
cdr3_aa: CASSTIQGPQTQYF
cdr3_nt: TGTGCCAGCAGCACCATACAGGGCCCACAGACCCAGTACTTC

v_call: TRBV5-6
j_call: TRBJ2-7
d_call: -
clone_size: -
cdr3_aa: CASSRPGTVLYEQYF
cdr3_nt: TGTGCCAGCAGTCGTCCCGGGACGGTACTATACGAGCAGTACTTC

v_call: TRBV5-6
j_call: TRBJ1-1
d_call: -
clone_size: -
cdr3_aa: CASSRPGSMIGGTEAFF
cdr3_nt: TGTGCCAGCAGTCGACCGGGCTCAATGATTGGGGGCACTGAAGCTTTCTTT

v_call: TRBV7-9
j_call: TRBJ1-1
d_call: -
clone_size: -
cdr3_aa: CASSLSGSLQGNAFF
cdr3_nt: TGTGCCAGCAGCCTTAGTGGTTCGTTGCAGGGGAACGCTTTCTTT

v_call: TRBV4-1
j_call: TRBJ2-2
d_call: -
clone_size: -
cdr3_aa: CASKTYSTNTGELFF
cdr3_nt: TGCGCCAGCAAGACTTACTCAACGAACACCGGGGAGCTGTTTTTT

v_call: TRBV6-5
j_call: TRBJ1-2
d_call: -
clone_size: -
cdr3_aa: CASSPALAYGYTF
cdr3_nt: TGTGCCAGCAGCCCGGCGTTGGCCTATGGCTACACCTTC

v_call: TRBV13
j_call: TRBJ2-1
d_call: TRBD2
clone_size: few
cdr3_aa: CASSLFRTSERNEQFF
cdr3_nt: TGTGCCAGCAGCTTATTCAGGACTAGCGAGCGGAATGAGCAGTTCTTC

v_call: TRBV25-1
j_call: TRBJ1-6
d_call: TRBD1
clone_size: -
cdr3_aa: CASSEGGPYNSPLHF
cdr3_nt: TGTGCCAGCAGCGAAGGGGGCCCCTATAATTCACCCCTCCACTTT

v_call: TRBV6-1
j_call: TRBJ2-7
d_call: TRBD2
clone_size: -
cdr3_aa: CASSPREGLVYEQYF
cdr3_nt: TGTGCCAGCAGTCCCCGGGAGGGCCTGGTATACGAGCAGTACTTC

v_call: TRBV7-2
j_call: TRBJ1-5
d_call: -
clone_size: once
cdr3_aa: CASSSNRPGLNQPQHF
cdr3_nt: TGTGCCAGCAGCTCGAATCGGCCAGGGTTGAATCAGCCCCAGCATTTT

v_call: TRBV6-5
j_call: TRBJ2-5
d_call: TRBD2
clone_size: -
cdr3_aa: CASGTGLATFETQYF
cdr3_nt: TGTGCCAGCGGGACGGGACTAGCGACGTTCGAGACCCAGTACTTC

v_call: TRBV2
j_call: TRBJ1-2
d_call: -
clone_size: -
cdr3_aa: CASSEAGGYTF
cdr3_nt: TGTGCCAGCAGTGAAGCGGGGGGCTACACCTTC

v_call: TRBV5-1
j_call: TRBJ2-5
d_call: -
clone_size: few
cdr3_aa: CASSLRPGNQETQYF
cdr3_nt: TGCGCCAGCAGCTTGCGTCCAGGGAATCAAGAGACCCAGTACTTC

v_call: TRBV7-8
j_call: TRBJ1-6
d_call: -
clone_size: many
cdr3_aa: CASSLAGRHSLGPLHF
cdr3_nt: TGTGCCAGCAGCTTAGCGGGCAGGCACTCCTTGGGGCCCCTCCACTTT

v_call: TRBV5-1
j_call: TRBJ1-6
d_call: TRBD1
clone_size: -
cdr3_aa: CASSSGTGNSPLHF
cdr3_nt: TGCGCCAGCAGCTCCGGGACAGGGAATTCACCCCTCCACTTT

v_call: TRBV18
j_call: TRBJ2-7
d_call: -
clone_size: -
cdr3_aa: CASSPGTETYEQYF
cdr3_nt: TGTGCCAGCTCACCAGGGACGGAAACCTACGAGCAGTACTTC

v_call: TRBV6-1
j_call: TRBJ2-7
d_call: TRBD1
clone_size: once
cdr3_aa: CASSGGQGSVGNEQYF
cdr3_nt: TGTGCCAGCAGTGGGGGACAGGGATCTGTCGGGAACGAGCAGTACTTC

v_call: TRBV7-6
j_call: TRBJ1-6
d_call: -
clone_size: -
cdr3_aa: CASSLTLDGNSPLHF
cdr3_nt: TGTGCCAGCAGCTTAACCCTGGACGGAAATTCACCCCTCCACTTT